This entry lists 20 T cell receptor beta chains sequenced from one sample in a study of T cell repertoires in cytomegalovirus infection. MiXCR, run by TCRdb on the reads, gives a single entry per CDR3 protein. In the table there are more than 150,000 distinct CDR3 sequences, roughly a sixth of which are singletons. Sequenced: CD8+ T cells from PBMCs. These receptors came from a human donor in good health (CMV status not recorded). Some clones in this sample may be carry-over from other donors' samples.

This clonotype was counted only a few times. The chain joins TRBV15 to TRBJ1-5; 7 bases map to TRBD1. Trimming removed 3 bases from V and 6 bases from J; junction bases left unmatched: 2. Germline V lookup: CDR1 LNHNV, CDR2 YYDKDF (reference sequence). The CDR3 is 13 amino acids. CDR3 region: CATSSYRGQPQHF. The CDR3 DNA is TGTGCCACCAGCAGCTACAGGGGTCAGCCCCAGCATTTT.

This clonotype was observed a handful of times. The chain couples TRBV10-3 to TRBJ2-7; D is possibly TRBD1 or TRBD2 (5 bases each). Germline V CDR1 and CDR2: ENHRY, SYGVKD. The CDR3 totals 15 residues. The V end was cut by 4 bases, the J end by 1 base, with 14 bases between. CDR3 sequence: CAISGRDPRSYEQYF. In nucleotides, the CDR3 is TGTGCCATCAGTGGACGGGACCCCAGGTCCTACGAGCAGTACTTC.

The chain couples TRBV13 to TRBJ1-1; D is unresolved. CDR1 PRHDT and CDR2 FYEKMQ come from the germline V gene (reference sequence). The CDR3 contains 14 residues. With 0 bases removed from V and 4 bases from J, the gap between germline ends came to 9 bases. In DNA, the CDR3 is TGTGCCAGCAGCTTAGGAGGTATAACCACTGAAGCTTTCTTT. Protein sequence: CASSLGGITTEAFF.

The V call is TRBV27, the J call TRBJ2-7; weak D call: TRBD2 (6 bases). Between the trimmed V and J ends, which lost 3 bases and 3 bases, there was a span of 12 bases. This CDR3 has 14 residues. Germline V CDR1 and CDR2: MNHEY, SMNVEV (reference sequence). Here the CDR3 reads CASSFGFGGYEQYF. CDR3 nucleotide sequence: TGTGCCAGCAGTTTCGGGTTCGGGGGCTACGAGCAGTACTTC.

There are many counts of this clonotype. The CDR3, as DNA: TGTGCCACCTCATCTAGCGTCTACGAGCAGTACTTC. This encodes CATSSSVYEQYF. The rearrangement uses TRBV6-2 or TRBV6-3 and TRBJ2-7, with TRBD2 as a possible D gene (6 bases). Deletions cut 10 bases from V and 3 bases from J, with 13 bases between. The CDR3 is 12 residues long. Germline CDR1 reads MNHEY; CDR2 reads SVGEGT.

In its sample, this clonotype was seen many times. The chain couples TRBV7-2 to TRBJ2-1; D is perhaps TRBD2 (5 bases). Deletions cut 0 bases from V and 9 bases from J, with 9 bases between. Germline CDR1 and CDR2: SGHTA and FQGNSA. CDR3 size: 13 residues. This CDR3 reads CASSLASRGEQFF. CDR3 DNA: TGTGCCAGCAGCTTAGCGAGTCGGGGTGAGCAGTTCTTC.

The chain employs TRBV20-1 and TRBJ2-5; D remains unclear. CDR1 is DFQATT and CDR2 is SNEGSKA in the germline V gene (reference sequence). This CDR3 has 13 residues. Between the trimmed V and J ends, which lost 2 bases and 7 bases, there was a span of 14 bases. DNA for the CDR3: TGCAGTGCTAGATCCCGGACGGAATGGACCCAGTACTTC. Protein sequence: CSARSRTEWTQYF.

This chain uses TRBV29-1 with TRBJ2-7, with D possibly being TRBD2 (6 bases). Deletions cut 6 bases from V and 7 bases from J, with 22 bases between. The CDR3 spans 14 residues. CDR1 and CDR2 from the germline V gene are SQVTM and ANQGSEA. The CDR3 DNA follows: TGCAGCGTCCCTGGGGGGACCAAAGCAGGGGAGCAGTACTTC. It translates to CSVPGGTKAGEQYF.

V and J are TRBV6-1 and TRBJ2-6; 8 positions match TRBD2. CDR1 and CDR2 (germline): MNHNS, SASEGT. CDR3 length: 17 residues. V lost 5 bases, J lost 0 bases, and 6 bases stayed unmatched. In DNA, the CDR3 is TGTGCCAGCAGTTATGTAGCGGGAAACTCTGGGGCCAACGTCCTGACTTTC. It is translated as CASSYVAGNSGANVLTF.

This clonotype was counted between two and nine times. This chain links TRBV6-1 with TRBJ2-7; D is perhaps TRBD2 (6 bases). The V gene's germline CDR1 is MNHNS and CDR2 SASEGT. V lost 2 bases to trimming and J lost 1 base, with 9 bases between them. The CDR3 spans 14 residues. The CDR3 region is CASSEWGVSYEQYF. The CDR3 nucleotides read TGTGCCAGCAGTGAATGGGGGGTGTCCTACGAGCAGTACTTC.

Only a few counts were recorded for this clonotype. V gene TRBV25-1 combines with J gene TRBJ1-6; 9 bases are shared with TRBD1. V dropped 0 bases and J dropped 10; count of bases not matched to a gene: 13. Germline values: CDR1 MGHDK, CDR2 SYGVNS. This CDR3 is 18 amino acids long. Here the CDR3 reads CASSEYWISTGGDSPLHF. The CDR3 DNA is TGTGCCAGCAGTGAATACTGGATTTCGACAGGGGGTGACTCACCCCTCCACTTT. The full variable domain, with the rest looked up from reference TRBV25-1 and TRBJ1-6, is EADIYQTPRYLVIGTGKKITLECSQTMGHDKMYWYQQDPGMELHLIHYSYGVNSTEKGDLSSESTVSRIRTEHFPLTLESARPSHTSQYLCASSEYWISTGGDSPLHFGNGTRLTVT.

The genes are TRBV10-1 and TRBJ2-1; the match to TRBD2 covers 11 bases. Germline V gene data show CDR1 as WNHNN and CDR2 as SYGVQD (reference sequence). The CDR3 runs to 18 residues. Germline trimming cut 0 bases from V and 8 bases from J; bases unmatched to any gene: 12. CDR3 region: CASSESMVAGGPRYEQFF. CDR3 sequence (DNA): TGCGCCAGCAGTGAGTCGATGGTAGCGGGAGGGCCCAGATATGAGCAGTTCTTC.

This sequence joins TRBV5-5 and TRBJ2-3; TRBD2 matches 7 bases. Looked up from germline, CDR1 is SGHKS and CDR2 is YYEKEE (reference sequence). The CDR3 loop spans 18 amino acids. Losses at the gene ends were 4 bases for V and 0 bases for J; bases not matched to a gene: 14. The CDR3 region is CASSRLGDGRISTDTQYF. DNA for the CDR3: TGTGCCAGCAGCCGCCTGGGTGACGGGAGGATCAGCACAGATACGCAGTATTTT.

This chain connects TRBV28 to TRBJ2-1, with a tentative D call TRBD2 (5 bases). With 7 bases removed from V and 2 bases from J, the gap between germline ends came to 9 bases. Germline CDR1 is MDHEN and CDR2 is SYDVKM. The CDR3 spans 13 residues. CDR3 bases: TGTGCCAGCATGGACGGGACCTACAATGAGCAGTTCTTC. Protein product: CASMDGTYNEQFF. Drawing the rest from reference TRBV28 and TRBJ2-1, the complete variable domain is DVKVTQSSRYLVKRTGEKVFLECVQDMDHENMFWYRQDPGLGLRLIYFSYDVKMKEKGDIPEGYSVSREKKERFSLILESASTNQTSMYLCASMDGTYNEQFFGPGTRLTVL.

In its sample, this clonotype was seen a few times. The CDR3 bases are TGTGCCAGCAGCCAAAACGCCGGGGAGCTGTTTTTT. Protein sequence: CASSQNAGELFF. This chain uses TRBV4-2 with TRBJ2-2; unclear D gene. CDR1 and CDR2 (germline): LGHNA, YNFKEQ. V was cut by 2 bases and J by 6 bases, with 4 bases left in between. The CDR3 sequence is 12 residues long.

This clonotype has only a few counts. The chain links TRBV7-2 to TRBJ1-2; D gene unclear. Germline assignment: CDR1 SGHTA and CDR2 FQGNSA. CDR3 size: 13 residues. V lost 2 bases and J 7 bases, leaving 11 bases between the germline ends. In DNA, the CDR3 is TGTGCCAGCAGCTTATATCCCGCCCGTGGCTACACCTTC. Protein product: CASSLYPARGYTF. The whole variable domain, filled in from reference TRBV7-2 and TRBJ1-2, reads GAGVSQSPSNKVTEKGKDVELRCDPISGHTALYWYRQSLGQGLEFLIYFQGNSAPDKSGLPSDRFSAERTGGSVSTLTIQRTQQEDSAVYLCASSLYPARGYTFGSGTRLTVV.

This clonotype was seen a few times. This rearrangement joins TRBV6-5 to TRBJ1-1, with 9 bases aligning to TRBD1. The CDR3 covers 14 residues. Per the germline V gene, CDR1 is MNHEY and CDR2 is SVGAGI. Trimming cost V 5 bases and J 4 bases; bases outside gene matches: 5. CDR3 sequence: CASSTQGARTEAFF. Written as DNA, the CDR3 is TGTGCCAGCAGTACACAGGGGGCGCGCACTGAAGCTTTCTTT.

This rearrangement joins TRBV20-1 to TRBJ2-7, with a possible D match to TRBD1 (5 bases). The CDR3 has 14 amino acids. Germline V lookup: CDR1 DFQATT, CDR2 SNEGSKA (reference sequence). Trimming pared 1 base from V and 3 bases from J, leaving 13 bases between. The CDR3 DNA follows: TGCAGTGCTAGAGCTTCAGGGTATGTCTACGAGCAGTACTTC. Protein product: CSARASGYVYEQYF.

J is TRBJ2-7 and V is TRBV28; D call uncertain. The CDR3 contains 11 residues. CDR1 and CDR2 from the germline V gene are MDHEN and SYDVKM. V was clipped by 10 bases and J by 1 base, with 8 bases between them. CDR3: CATTASYEQYF. The CDR3 nucleotides read TGTGCCACCACTGCGTCCTACGAGCAGTACTTC.

V and J are TRBV10-3 and TRBJ2-2; a possible D gene is TRBD1 (6 bases). This CDR3 region has 16 residues. Germline V CDR1 and CDR2: ENHRY, SYGVKD. Deletions cut 2 bases from V and 0 bases from J, with 10 bases between. CDR3 region: CAISEGTRTNTGELFF. CDR3 in DNA: TGTGCCATCAGTGAGGGGACAAGAACGAACACCGGGGAGCTGTTTTTT.